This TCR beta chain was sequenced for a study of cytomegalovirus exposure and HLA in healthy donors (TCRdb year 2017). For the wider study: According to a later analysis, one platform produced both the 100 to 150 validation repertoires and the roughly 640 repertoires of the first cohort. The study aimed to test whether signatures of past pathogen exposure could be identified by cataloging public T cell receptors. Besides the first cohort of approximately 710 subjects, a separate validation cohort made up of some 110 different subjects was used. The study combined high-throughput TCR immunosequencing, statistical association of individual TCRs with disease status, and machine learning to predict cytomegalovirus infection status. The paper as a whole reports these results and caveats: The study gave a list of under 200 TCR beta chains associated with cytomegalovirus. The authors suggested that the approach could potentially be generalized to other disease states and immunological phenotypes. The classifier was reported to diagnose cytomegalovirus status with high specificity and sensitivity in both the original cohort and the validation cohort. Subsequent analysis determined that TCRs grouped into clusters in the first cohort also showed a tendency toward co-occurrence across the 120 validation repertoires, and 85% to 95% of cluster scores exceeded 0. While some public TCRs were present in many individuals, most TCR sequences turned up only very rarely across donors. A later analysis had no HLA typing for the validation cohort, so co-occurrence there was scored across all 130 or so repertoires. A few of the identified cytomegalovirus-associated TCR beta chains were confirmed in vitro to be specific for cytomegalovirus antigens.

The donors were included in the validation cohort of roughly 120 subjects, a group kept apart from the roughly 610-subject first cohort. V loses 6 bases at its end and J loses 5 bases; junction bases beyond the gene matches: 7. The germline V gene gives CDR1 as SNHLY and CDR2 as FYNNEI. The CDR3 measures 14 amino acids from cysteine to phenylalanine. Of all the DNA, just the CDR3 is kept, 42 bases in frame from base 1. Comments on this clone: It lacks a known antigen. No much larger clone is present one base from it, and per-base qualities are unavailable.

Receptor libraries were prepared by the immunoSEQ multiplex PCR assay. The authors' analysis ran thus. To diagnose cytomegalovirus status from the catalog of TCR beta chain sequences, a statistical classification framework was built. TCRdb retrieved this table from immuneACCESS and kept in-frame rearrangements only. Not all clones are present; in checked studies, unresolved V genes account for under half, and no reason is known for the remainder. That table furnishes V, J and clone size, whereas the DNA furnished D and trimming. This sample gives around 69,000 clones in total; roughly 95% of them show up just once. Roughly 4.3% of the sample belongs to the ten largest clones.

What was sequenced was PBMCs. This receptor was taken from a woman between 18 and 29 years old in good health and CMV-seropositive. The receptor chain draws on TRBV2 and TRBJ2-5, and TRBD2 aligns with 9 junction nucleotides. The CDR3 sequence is CASSLLAGSETQYF. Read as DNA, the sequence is TGTGCCAGCAGCCTCCTAGCGGGATCCGAGACCCAGTACTTC.